This entry lists 4 T cell receptor beta chains sequenced from one sample in a study of T cells in Graves' hyperthyroidism and ophthalmopathy. Using RNA transcripts as the source, TCR beta CDR3 regions were amplified. A set of HTBI primers served as the primers for a first-round RT-PCR of the TCR CDR3. TCRdb re-derived calls from the multiplex PCR reads in MiXCR, one entry per CDR3 protein. The sample shows 550,000 to 650,000 distinct CDR3 sequences, 11% to 15% of them seen only once. Sequenced: blood. The receptors here all came from a woman aged 25 to 39 with Graves' hyperthyroidism that later progressed to Graves' ophthalmopathy.

This clonotype was seen many times. This chain uses TRBV6-2 or TRBV6-3 with TRBJ2-7; TRBD1 matches at 7 bases. With V trimmed by 7 bases and J by 3 bases, 12 bases remained unmatched. The germline V gene has CDR1 MNHEY and CDR2 SVGEGT. The CDR3 runs 15 residues. CDR3: CASTLRQGQLYEQYF. CDR3 nucleotides: TGTGCCAGCACACTACGACAGGGTCAACTCTACGAGCAGTACTTC.

V is TRBV11-2 and J is TRBJ2-1; TRBD2 matches at 13 bases. Trimming removed 4 bases from V and 8 bases from J; junction bases left unmatched: 8. CDR1 is SGHAT and CDR2 is FQNNGV in the germline V gene. This CDR3 spans 16 amino acids. CDR3: CASSSRLAGGSHEQFF. CDR3 sequence (DNA): TGTGCCAGCAGCTCCAGACTAGCGGGAGGTTCCCATGAGCAGTTCTTC. Full variable domain (outside the CDR3, taken from reference TRBV11-2 and TRBJ2-1): EAGVAQSPRYKIIEKRQSVAFWCNPISGHATLYWYQQILGQGPKLLIQFQNNGVVDDSQLPKDRFSAERLKGVDSTLKIQPAKLEDSAVYLCASSSRLAGGSHEQFFGPGTRLTVL.

This clonotype was seen a handful of times. A read error is possible here, since a much larger clone lies one base away. The genes are TRBV12-3 or TRBV12-4 and TRBJ2-3, with TRBD2 matching over 8 bases. The length of the CDR3 is 14 residues. V trimming: 6 bases; J trimming: 1 base; junction bases outside the gene matches: 3. The CDR3 is CASSMTSGTDTQYF. The CDR3 nucleotides are TGTGCCAGCAGCATGACTAGCGGCACAGATACGCAGTATTTT.

This clonotype was recorded once. A much larger clone sits a single nucleotide away, making a read error possible. This chain joins TRBV14 and TRBJ2-1; TRBD2 agrees at 11 bases. V was pared by 3 bases and J by 5 bases, with 3 bases of the junction left unmatched. Germline values: CDR1 SGHDN, CDR2 FVKESK. The CDR3 is 15 amino acids. The CDR3 protein is CASSQGLAANNEQFF. CDR3 sequence (DNA): TGTGCCAGCAGCCAGGGACTAGCGGCCAACAATGAGCAGTTCTTC.